This T cell receptor beta chain emerged from a study of blood T cell repertoires in COVID-19. Whole-study context: In each case, the material was cDNA or gDNA derived from T cells, B-cell-depleted T cells, or PBMCs.

The CDR3 loop spans 15 amino acids. V was shortened by 1 base and J by 6 bases, with 10 bases between the two germline ends. Germline V gives CDR1 LGHDT, CDR2 YNNKEL (reference sequence). This clone was found a few times. Per the authors' pipeline: Reference gene primer amplification gave nucleated cell count estimates. Sequencing used immunoSEQ multiplex PCR; TCRdb keeps in-frame clones, though not all of them. The DNA gave D and trimming, while V, J and clone size come from that table. The data show fewer than 130,000 clones, more than 80% seen once. The sample taken for sequencing was peripheral blood. J is TRBJ1-6 and V is TRBV3-1 (or the pseudogene TRBV3-2); no reliable D call. The receptor's source is a woman over 75 with acute or convalescent COVID-19. Here the CDR3 reads CASSQVVGGNSPLHF. CDR3 bases: TGTGCCAGCAGCCAAGTGGTAGGCGGTAATTCACCCCTCCACTTT.